These T cell receptor beta chains were read from a single sample in a study of glioma-infiltrating T cells. One entry per CDR3 protein results from TCRdb running MiXCR on the multiplex PCR reads. Of under 200,000 distinct CDR3 sequences in the sample, about 46% were seen once. Specimen: glioma tissue, nonneoplastic brain tissue, or PBMCs (not recorded which). The receptors stem from a human donor with low-grade glioma or glioblastoma, undergoing nonglioma brain surgery, or in good health (not recorded which). Each CDR3 is given with its conserved first and last residue.

v_gene: TRBV10-3; j_gene: TRBJ2-5; CDR3aa: CAIREREETQYF
v_gene: TRBV20-1; j_gene: TRBJ2-1; CDR3aa: CSARSNRGLADYNEQFF
v_gene: TRBV2; j_gene: TRBJ2-7; CDR3aa: CASSMGQYYEQYF
v_gene: TRBV7-2; j_gene: TRBJ2-3; CDR3aa: CASSLGPSTDTQYF
v_gene: TRBV9; j_gene: TRBJ1-1; CDR3aa: CASSAPTKNTEAFF
v_gene: TRBV7-2; j_gene: TRBJ1-5; CDR3aa: CASSFYICSASEMTGSGQPQHF
v_gene: TRBV2; j_gene: TRBJ1-2; CDR3aa: CASSHAGTYGYTF
v_gene: TRBV2; j_gene: TRBJ1-3; CDR3aa: CASSALGWTGGDTIYF
v_gene: TRBV30; j_gene: TRBJ1-1; CDR3aa: CAWSDGENTEAFF
v_gene: TRBV6-1; j_gene: TRBJ2-2; CDR3aa: CASIKTPSGRALGELFF
v_gene: TRBV20-1; j_gene: TRBJ2-7; CDR3aa: CSFRGFDAGHEQYF
v_gene: TRBV5-1; j_gene: TRBJ1-1; CDR3aa: CASRLGQEAFF
v_gene: TRBV3-1; j_gene: TRBJ1-4; CDR3aa: CASSQDSSGRGLFF
v_gene: TRBV20-1; j_gene: TRBJ2-2; CDR3aa: CSARRGRENTGELFF
v_gene: TRBV24-1; j_gene: TRBJ1-2; CDR3aa: CAIHRGHYGYTF
v_gene: TRBV2; j_gene: TRBJ1-5; CDR3aa: CASSETGTQPQHF
v_gene: TRBV12-3/TRBV12-4; j_gene: TRBJ2-5; CDR3aa: CASSPQVPETQYF
v_gene: TRBV18; j_gene: TRBJ2-5; CDR3aa: CASSPGTVRERTQYF
v_gene: TRBV5-1; j_gene: TRBJ2-7; CDR3aa: CASSSQGNEQYF
v_gene: TRBV28; j_gene: TRBJ2-3; CDR3aa: CASSFRFSSTDTQYF
v_gene: TRBV3-1; j_gene: TRBJ2-7; CDR3aa: CASTGGVEQYF
v_gene: TRBV10-3; j_gene: TRBJ2-3; CDR3aa: CATTPDRFTDTQYF
v_gene: TRBV13; j_gene: TRBJ2-3; CDR3aa: CASSKDYTDTQYF
v_gene: TRBV3-1; j_gene: TRBJ1-1; CDR3aa: CASSQWGQSNTEAFF
v_gene: TRBV19; j_gene: TRBJ2-5; CDR3aa: CASSMGSDSQETQYF
v_gene: TRBV27; j_gene: TRBJ2-7; CDR3aa: CARSLRQTPYEQYF
v_gene: TRBV29-1; j_gene: TRBJ1-2; CDR3aa: CSVERVPENYGYTF
v_gene: TRBV12-3/TRBV12-4; j_gene: TRBJ2-1; CDR3aa: CASTLSWGNSYNEQFF
v_gene: TRBV3-1; j_gene: TRBJ2-7; CDR3aa: CASRQQGEREQYF
v_gene: TRBV15; j_gene: TRBJ2-7; CDR3aa: CATSRVGAYEQYF
v_gene: TRBV29-1; j_gene: TRBJ2-5; CDR3aa: CSVRSANQETQYF
v_gene: TRBV14; j_gene: TRBJ1-6; CDR3aa: CASAQAARSPLHF
v_gene: TRBV2; j_gene: TRBJ2-2; CDR3aa: CASSAGTWELFF
v_gene: TRBV29-1; j_gene: TRBJ2-2; CDR3aa: CSVIRSGELFF
v_gene: TRBV3-1; j_gene: TRBJ2-1; CDR3aa: CASRPPRRENLNEQFF
v_gene: TRBV14; j_gene: TRBJ2-1; CDR3aa: CASSKELAGYNEQFF
v_gene: TRBV29-1; j_gene: TRBJ2-7; CDR3aa: CSTRQGDYEQYF
v_gene: TRBV7-9; j_gene: TRBJ2-5; CDR3aa: CASSLFWGSAEADQETQYF
v_gene: TRBV27; j_gene: TRBJ1-1; CDR3aa: CASSHPDRIGSEAFF
v_gene: TRBV18; j_gene: TRBJ1-3; CDR3aa: CASSPQHISVNTIYF
v_gene: TRBV11-2; j_gene: NA; CDR3aa: CASSSRTSGGFQETQYF
v_gene: TRBV20-1; j_gene: TRBJ2-5; CDR3aa: CSARKLAGESNQETQYF
v_gene: TRBV29-1; j_gene: TRBJ1-5; CDR3aa: CSVEATGEPNQPQHF
v_gene: TRBV20-1; j_gene: TRBJ2-1; CDR3aa: CSARGEGGSYNEKFF
v_gene: TRBV28; j_gene: TRBJ2-1; CDR3aa: CASSFSRYNEQFF
v_gene: TRBV12-3/TRBV12-4; j_gene: TRBJ2-2; CDR3aa: CASTRGRGVGELFF
v_gene: TRBV6-1; j_gene: TRBJ2-1; CDR3aa: CASSGHREVGNEQFF
v_gene: TRBV2; j_gene: TRBJ2-7; CDR3aa: CARSVSPREQYF
v_gene: TRBV28; j_gene: TRBJ2-7; CDR3aa: CASSSASGPSYEQYF
v_gene: TRBV12-3/TRBV12-4; j_gene: TRBJ1-5; CDR3aa: CASSEWYSNQTQHF
v_gene: TRBV2; j_gene: TRBJ2-1; CDR3aa: CASSRGRVYNEQFF
v_gene: TRBV29-1; j_gene: TRBJ2-5; CDR3aa: CSALDRKGLETQYF
v_gene: TRBV7-9; j_gene: TRBJ1-6; CDR3aa: CASRRGQGDSPLHF